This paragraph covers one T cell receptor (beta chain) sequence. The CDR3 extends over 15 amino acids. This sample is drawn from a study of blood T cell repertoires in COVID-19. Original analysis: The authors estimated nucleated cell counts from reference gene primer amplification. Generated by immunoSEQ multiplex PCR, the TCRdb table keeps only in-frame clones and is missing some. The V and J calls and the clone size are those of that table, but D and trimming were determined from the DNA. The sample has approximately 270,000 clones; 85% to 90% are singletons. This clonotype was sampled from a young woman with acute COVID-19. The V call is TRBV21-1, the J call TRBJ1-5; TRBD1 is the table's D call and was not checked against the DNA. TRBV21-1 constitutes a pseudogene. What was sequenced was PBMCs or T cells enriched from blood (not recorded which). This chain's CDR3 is CASTCPGRDYQPQHF. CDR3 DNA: TGTGCCAGCACCTGCCCCGGCAGGGATTATCAGCCCCAGCATTTT.